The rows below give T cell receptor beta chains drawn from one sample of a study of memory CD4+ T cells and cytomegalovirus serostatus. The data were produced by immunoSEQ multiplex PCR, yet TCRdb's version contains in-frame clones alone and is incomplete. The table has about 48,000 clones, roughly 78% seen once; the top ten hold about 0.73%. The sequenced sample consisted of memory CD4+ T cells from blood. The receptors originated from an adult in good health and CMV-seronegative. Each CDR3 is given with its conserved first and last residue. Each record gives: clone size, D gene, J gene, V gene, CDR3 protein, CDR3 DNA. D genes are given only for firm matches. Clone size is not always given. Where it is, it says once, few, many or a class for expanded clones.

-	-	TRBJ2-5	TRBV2	CASSDRLGQETQYF	TGTGCCAGCAGCGACCGACTAGGCCAAGAGACCCAGTACTTC
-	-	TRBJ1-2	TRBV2	CASSEGGVNYGYTF	TGTGCCAGCAGTGAAGGAGGGGTTAACTATGGCTACACCTTC
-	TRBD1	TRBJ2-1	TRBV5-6	CASSWDRGQNEQFF	TGTGCCAGCAGTTGGGACAGGGGGCAGAATGAGCAGTTCTTC
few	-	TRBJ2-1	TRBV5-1	CASSPGGPGNEQFF	TGCGCCAGCAGCCCAGGGGGGCCAGGGAATGAGCAGTTCTTC
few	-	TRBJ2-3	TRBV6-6	CASSFLATDTDTQYF	TGTGCCAGCAGCTTTCTAGCTACGGACACAGATACGCAGTATTTT
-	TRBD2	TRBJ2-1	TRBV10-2	CASSERLAGLNEQFF	TGCGCCAGCAGTGAGAGGCTAGCGGGACTTAATGAGCAGTTCTTC
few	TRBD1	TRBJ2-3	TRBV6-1	CASRDRTSTDTQYF	TGTGCCAGCAGGGACAGGACCAGCACAGATACGCAGTATTTT
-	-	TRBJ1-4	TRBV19	CASSETGPSNEKLFF	TGTGCCAGTAGTGAGACAGGACCATCTAATGAAAAACTGTTTTTT
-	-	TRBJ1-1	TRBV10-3	CAISVGVGTEAFF	TGTGCCATCAGTGTAGGGGTGGGCACTGAAGCTTTCTTT
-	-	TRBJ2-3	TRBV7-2	CASSQYTDTQYF	TGTGCCAGCAGCCAATACACAGATACGCAGTATTTT
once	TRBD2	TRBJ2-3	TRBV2	CASSGLWGGTDTQYF	TGTGCCAGCAGCGGGCTCTGGGGGGGAACAGATACGCAGTATTTT
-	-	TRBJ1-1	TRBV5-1	CASSFGGLNTEAFF	TGCGCCAGCAGCTTTGGGGGTTTGAACACTGAAGCTTTCTTT
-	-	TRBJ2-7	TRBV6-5	CASSPQGGIYEQYF	TGTGCCAGCAGTCCACAGGGTGGGATCTACGAGCAGTACTTC
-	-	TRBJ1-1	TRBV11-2	CASSLAAGPTEAFF	TGTGCCAGCAGCTTAGCGGCCGGCCCGACTGAAGCTTTCTTT
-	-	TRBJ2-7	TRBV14	CASSQELHIGEQYF	TGTGCCAGCAGCCAAGAGTTACATATCGGCGAGCAGTACTTC
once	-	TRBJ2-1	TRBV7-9	CASSLQGYGEQFF	TGTGCCAGCAGCTTGCAGGGTTATGGTGAGCAGTTCTTC
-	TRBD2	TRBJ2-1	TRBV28	CASSLLPTGTSGVHNEQFF	TGTGCCAGCAGTTTACTGCCGACAGGAACTAGCGGGGTTCACAATGAGCAGTTCTTC
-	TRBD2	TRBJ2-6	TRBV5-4	CASSPGGGHGANVLTF	TGTGCCAGCAGCCCCGGGGGGGGGCATGGGGCCAACGTCCTGACTTTC
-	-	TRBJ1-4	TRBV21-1	CASSKGGQGGCGEKLFF	TGTGCCAGCAGCAAAGGGGGACAGGGGGGATGTGGCGAAAAACTGTTTTTT
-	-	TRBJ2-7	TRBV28	CASRSGTSRYEQYF	TGTGCCAGCAGGTCCGGGACCTCCCGATACGAGCAGTACTTC
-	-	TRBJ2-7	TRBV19	CASTPRAEISYEQYF	TGTGCCAGTACCCCCCGGGCGGAGATCTCCTACGAGCAGTACTTC
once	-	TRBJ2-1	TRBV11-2	CASSLDWNNEQFF	TGTGCCAGCAGCTTGGACTGGAACAATGAGCAGTTCTTC
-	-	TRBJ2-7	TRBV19	CASSMGVRRSSHEQYF	TGTGCCAGTAGTATGGGGGTGCGGCGGTCATCCCACGAGCAGTACTTC
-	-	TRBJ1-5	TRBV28	CASAGYYQPQHF	TGTGCCAGTGCCGGTTATTATCAGCCCCAGCATTTT
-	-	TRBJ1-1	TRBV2	CASSGAGEAFF	TGTGCCAGCAGTGGGGCAGGGGAAGCTTTCTTT
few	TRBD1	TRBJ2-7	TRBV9	CASSVAFTGTGAKDEQYF	TGTGCCAGCAGCGTAGCGTTTACCGGGACAGGGGCGAAGGACGAGCAGTACTTC